This T cell receptor beta chain was observed in a study of CD8 T cells in ankylosing spondylitis. Notes on the study in general: One TCR beta motif, made up of several highly homologous variants, appeared characteristic of ankylosing spondylitis blood. Disease-linked clones were reportedly significantly enriched in matched ankylosing spondylitis synovial fluid. Disease-associated clones were CD8+ and fairly uncommon in peripheral blood.

About this clonotype: Its specificity is unknown.

Quantitative 5'-RACE was performed with molecular barcodes, and it yielded the TCR beta libraries. TCRdb re-called the 5' RACE reads with MiXCR, one entry per CDR3 protein. The sample contains about 500,000 distinct CDR3 sequences, about 13% of which appear only once. The germline V and J ends were trimmed by 5 bases and 5 bases, with 15 bases remaining between them. CDR1 is KGHSH and CDR2 is LQKENI in the germline V gene. The CDR3 sequence is 14 residues long. Sample: blood, either unsorted or a sorted T cell fraction (not recorded which). The TCR originated in a male donor with ankylosing spondylitis. This rearrangement joins TRBV18 to TRBJ2-5; D is perhaps TRBD1 or TRBD2 (5 bases each). The CDR3 DNA is TGTGCCAGCTCAGTGGGGACCCGCGGGGAGACCCAGTACTTC. It translates to CASSVGTRGETQYF.